This TCR beta chain derives from a study of monozygotic twins with inflammatory bowel disease. Findings and limits, study-wide: IBD patients exhibited fewer clonotypes shared with other individuals than healthy twins, particularly with disease activity. Possibly reflecting limited power, no difference in repertoire similarity was found between concordant and discordant twins.

This CDR3 has 15 residues. Germline values: CDR1 SGHRS, CDR2 YFSETQ. Through template switching, UMIs that included a 6-nucleotide sample barcode were added. TCRdb re-called the 5' RACE reads and catalogs CDR3 proteins one per entry, DNA excluded. This repertoire includes 300,000 to 350,000 distinct CDR3 sequences. Worth noting for this clonotype: Its antigen remains unidentified.

Staff drew an approximately 2.5 ml blood sample from each donor. What was sequenced was blood. This sequence originates from a human donor with ulcerative colitis or Crohn's disease, or a healthy co-twin of an affected twin (not recorded which). V usage is TRBV5-1 and J usage is TRBJ2-7; TCRdb selects TRBD1, and the lack of DNA leaves this call unchecked. The CDR3 sequence is CASRPRDINSYEQYF.